The 2 T cell receptor beta chains reported below all come from one sample, sequenced in a study of cytomegalovirus exposure and HLA in healthy donors listed by TCRdb under 2017. Libraries were constructed by the immunoSEQ multiplex PCR assay. A mixture of 60 forward primers for TCR Vbeta segments and 13 reverse primers for TCR Jbeta segments was used in the multiplex PCR. TCRdb took over this immuneACCESS table, retaining in-frame rearrangements with V and J assigned. Such tables are incomplete; in checked studies, under half of the missing clones stem from an unresolved V gene, and the remainder is unexplained. The sample table shows about 180,000 clones, and about three quarters are seen once. The biggest ten clones account for approximately 1.5% of the sample. Sequencing used PBMCs. The receptor set was obtained from a man younger than 30 in good health and CMV-seronegative.

This clone has a single count. V is TRBV4-3 and J is TRBJ2-7; 12 bases are a match to TRBD2. The CDR3 consists of 15 residues. V dropped 2 bases and J dropped 4; count of bases not matched to a gene: 3. The germline V gene encodes CDR1 LGHNA and CDR2 YSLEER. CDR3 sequence: CASSQLAGGRYEQYF. The CDR3, as DNA: TGCGCCAGCAGCCAACTAGCGGGGGGGCGTTACGAGCAGTACTTC.

The chain has TRBV6-6 and TRBJ2-7; 10 nucleotides line up with TRBD2. CDR3 length equals 15 residues. Germline assignment: CDR1 MNHNY and CDR2 SVGAGI (reference sequence). The ends lost 4 bases at V and 9 bases at J; junction bases unmatched: 12. The CDR3 coding sequence is TGTGCCAGCAGTTCCGGCGCTAGCGGGGGTAGGGGGCAGTACTTC. Translating gives CASSSGASGGRGQYF.